This T cell receptor beta chain was observed in a study of glioma-infiltrating T cells after dendritic cell vaccination. Across the study: Autologous tumor lysate was loaded overnight onto monocyte-derived dendritic cells grown 6 to 7 days with IL-4 and GM-CSF.

The V segment lost 10 bases and the J segment 4 bases; nucleotides outside the gene matches: 9. Germline lookup yields CDR1 MNHNS and CDR2 SASEGT. The CDR3 runs 14 residues. The table came from immunoSEQ multiplex PCR; TCRdb's copy has only in-frame clones and leaves some out. The table lists roughly 100,000 clones, 90% of them singletons, with roughly 2.5% in the top ten. Noted time point: after dendritic cell vaccination, including at tumor progression/relapse. Patients had residual fresh-frozen tumor tissue and more than two years of survival data. PBMC were collected before vaccination, two weeks after the third vaccination, and at progression.

The chain joins TRBV6-1 to TRBJ1-2; 10 positions match TRBD1. The sequences come from blood, collected after dendritic cell vaccination. This clonotype was obtained from a human donor with glioblastoma. CDR3 DNA: TGTGCCAACAGAGGGACAGGGGTGGCCTATGGCTACACCTTC. Encoded protein: CANRGTGVAYGYTF.